The 14 T cell receptor beta chains below come from one sample, sequenced in a study of shared clonotypes between healthy human individuals. Measured with immunoSEQ multiplex PCR; TCRdb has only the in-frame clones, and not every one. There are around 2,000,000 clones in the sample; under 95% occur only once, and over 1.5% lies in the top ten. CD45RO negativity and positive selection for CCR7 defined naive CD8 cells, a population that excluded terminally differentiated effector memory CD45RA+ cells. The sample consisted of naive CD8+ T cells from PBMCs. Receptors originate from a man aged 18 to 35 in good health. Some clones in this sample may be carry-over from other donors' samples.

The chain couples TRBV4-3 to TRBJ1-3, with no clear D. The V and J ends lost 5 bases and 4 bases respectively, with 6 bases between them. CDR1 is LGHNA, CDR2 YSLEER, per germline. The CDR3 covers 12 residues. CDR3 protein: CASSDKGNTIYF. CDR3 nucleotides: TGCGCCAGCAGCGACAAAGGAAACACCATATATTTT.

The chain has TRBV15 and TRBJ2-7; 7 bases align to TRBD2. This CDR3 has 14 residues. Germline-derived CDR1 and CDR2 are LNHNV and YYDKDF (reference sequence). Unmatched junction bases numbered 2, after V lost 2 bases and J lost 1 base. The CDR3 protein is CATSRLAESYEQYF. DNA of the CDR3: TGTGCCACCAGCAGACTAGCGGAATCCTACGAGCAGTACTTC. The complete variable domain, with remaining parts taken from reference TRBV15 and TRBJ2-7, reads DAMVIQNPRYQVTQFGKPVTLSCSQTLNHNVMYWYQQKSSQAPKLLFHYYDKDFNNEADTPDNFQSRRPNTSFCFLDIRSPGLGDTAMYLCATSRLAESYEQYFGPGTRLTVT.

The chain has TRBV29-1 and TRBJ2-7; 12 bases fit TRBD1. Germline V lookup: CDR1 SQVTM, CDR2 ANQGSEA. Trimming cost V 7 bases and J 5 bases; bases outside gene matches: 9. The CDR3 runs 14 residues. Here the CDR3 DNA reads TGCAGCGCCCAAGCGGGACAGGGGGCCAACGAGCAGTACTTC. Residues: CSAQAGQGANEQYF.

The J gene is TRBJ2-1, the V gene TRBV29-1; D possibly corresponds to TRBD1 (6 bases). V shed 5 bases and J shed 10 bases, with 12 bases lying between them. Germline V gene lookup returns CDR1 SQVTM and CDR2 ANQGSEA. This CDR3 spans 11 amino acids. The CDR3 reads CSVLTGPEQFF. The CDR3 bases are TGCAGCGTTCTGACAGGCCCCGAGCAGTTCTTC.

Regarding this clone: This same CDR3 is encoded by further DNA sequences in the sample. V usage is TRBV7-8 and J usage is TRBJ2-7; D perhaps matches TRBD1 (5 bases). This CDR3 contains 12 residues. With 3 bases removed from V and 2 bases from J, the gap between germline ends came to 5 bases. The germline V gene encodes CDR1 SGHVS and CDR2 FQNEAQ. DNA for the CDR3: TGTGCCAGCAGCTTCAGGGCCTACGAGCAGTACTTC. As protein: CASSFRAYEQYF.

V gene TRBV19 combines with J gene TRBJ2-7; maybe TRBD1 (6 bases). The CDR3 covers 13 residues. V shed 9 bases and J shed 7 bases, with 19 bases lying between them. Germline V gene lookup returns CDR1 LNHDA and CDR2 SQIVND (reference sequence). The CDR3 loop is CASSYRQAGEQYF. The CDR3 DNA sequence: TGTGCCAGCTCCTATCGACAGGCAGGAGAGCAGTACTTC.

The genes are TRBV4-1 and TRBJ2-1; 9 bases map to TRBD2. The CDR3 has 16 amino acids. The V and J ends lost 1 base and 9 bases, in that order; junction bases with no gene match: 10. Germline loops: CDR1 MGHRA, CDR2 YSYEKL. The CDR3 nucleotides read TGCGCCAGCAGCCAAGGGGCGGTAGCGGGAGAGAGTGAGCAGTTCTTC. Its protein is CASSQGAVAGESEQFF.

The table lists this clone with a few counts. The V call is TRBV4-2, the J call TRBJ1-1; D gene uncertain. The CDR3 length is 15 residues. Per germline, CDR1 LGHNA and CDR2 YNFKEQ. Trimming pared 4 bases from V and 3 bases from J, leaving 15 bases between. CDR3 region: CASSLPGQTYTEAFF. DNA of the CDR3: TGTGCCAGCAGCCTACCCGGGCAGACCTACACTGAAGCTTTCTTT.

The chain uses TRBV7-3 and TRBJ1-1; D unresolved. Trimming took 2 bases from V and 0 from J, leaving 4 bases between them. There are 13 residues in the CDR3. Germline V gives CDR1 SGHTA, CDR2 FQGTGA. CDR3 residues: CASSLSVNTEAFF. The CDR3 nucleotides are TGTGCCAGCAGCTTATCGGTGAACACTGAAGCTTTCTTT.

This clone was seen just once. The chain's CDR3 is CASSPTQGARTGELFF. CDR3 in DNA: TGTGCCAGCAGCCCCACACAGGGGGCGAGGACCGGGGAGCTGTTTTTT. The chain employs TRBV7-9 and TRBJ2-2; 9 bases agree with TRBD1. Germline CDR1 reads SEHNR; CDR2 reads FQNEAQ (reference sequence). V was pared by 5 bases and J by 5 bases, with 9 bases of the junction left unmatched. CDR3 length: 16 residues.

The V gene is TRBV7-9, the J gene TRBJ1-2, with 7 bases aligning to TRBD1. There are 15 residues in the CDR3. CDR1 is SEHNR, CDR2 FQNEAQ, per germline (reference sequence). V gave up 4 bases and J gave up 4 bases; unmatched junction bases: 9. As DNA, the CDR3 is TGTGCCAGCAGCTCCACCCTACAGGGGATCTATGGCTACACCTTC. It specifies CASSSTLQGIYGYTF.

The V and J genes are TRBV27 and TRBJ2-1, with D unclear. The CDR3 runs to 14 residues. In germline, CDR1 is MNHEY, CDR2 SMNVEV (reference sequence). Trimming left V 2 bases short and J 3 bases short, with 8 bases between. The CDR3 DNA sequence: TGTGCCAGCAGTTTAGGAGTTCTCTACAATGAGCAGTTCTTC. Translation gives CASSLGVLYNEQFF.

The rearrangement joins TRBV5-4 to TRBJ1-1; maybe TRBD1 (5 bases). The CDR3 is made up of 11 amino acids. Germline CDR1 SGHNT, CDR2 YYREEE (reference sequence). Trimming took 5 bases from V and 9 from J, leaving 11 bases between them. CDR3 loop: CASSFGGQAFF. The CDR3 nucleotides are TGTGCCAGCAGTTTTGGGGGACAAGCTTTCTTT.

V and J are TRBV5-6 and TRBJ1-4; no reliable D call. Looked up from germline, CDR1 is SGHDT and CDR2 is YYEEEE. There are 13 residues in the CDR3. Trimming pared 1 base from V and 8 bases from J, leaving 9 bases between. For the CDR3, the DNA is TGTGCCAGCAGCTTGTTTTTTCGAGAAAAACTGTTTTTT. This sequence encodes CASSLFFREKLFF. The full variable domain, with the rest looked up from reference TRBV5-6 and TRBJ1-4, is DAGVTQSPTHLIKTRGQQVTLRCSPKSGHDTVSWYQQALGQGPQFIFQYYEEEERQRGNFPDRFSGHQFPNYSSELNVNALLLGDSALYLCASSLFFREKLFFGSGTQLSVL.